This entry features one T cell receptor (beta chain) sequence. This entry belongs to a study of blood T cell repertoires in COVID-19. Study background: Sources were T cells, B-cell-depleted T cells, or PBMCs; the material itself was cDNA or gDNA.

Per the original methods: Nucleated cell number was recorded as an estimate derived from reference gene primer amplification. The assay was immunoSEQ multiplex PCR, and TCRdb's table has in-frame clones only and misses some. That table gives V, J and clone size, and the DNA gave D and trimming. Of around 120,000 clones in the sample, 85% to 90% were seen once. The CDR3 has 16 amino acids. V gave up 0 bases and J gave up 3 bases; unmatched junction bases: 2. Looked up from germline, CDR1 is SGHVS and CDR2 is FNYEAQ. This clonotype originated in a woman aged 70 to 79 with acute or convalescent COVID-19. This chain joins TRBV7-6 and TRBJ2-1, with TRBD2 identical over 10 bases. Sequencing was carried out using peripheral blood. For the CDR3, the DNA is TGTGCCAGCAGCTTAGCCCAGCGGGGGGGCTACAATGAGCAGTTCTTC. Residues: CASSLAQRGGYNEQFF.